This TCR beta chain was obtained from a study of early T cells in non-severe SARS-CoV-2 infection. TCRdb reanalysed the 5' RACE reads using MiXCR and keeps one entry per CDR3 protein. Among tens of thousands of distinct CDR3 sequences listed, 5.3% were seen once. This clonotype has a count of ten or more. The germline V gene has CDR1 DFQATT and CDR2 SNEGSKA (reference sequence). The CDR3 runs to 11 residues. Sequencing was performed on whole blood. V and J are TRBV20-1 and TRBJ2-7; 10 bases map to TRBD2. The TCR sequence derives from an adult who was a healthcare worker with PCR-confirmed SARS-CoV-2 infection or an uninfected control (not recorded which). The CDR3 here is CRAGGPGEQYF. The CDR3 bases are TGCAGAGCGGGAGGGCCAGGAGAGCAGTACTTC.